Reported below is one T cell receptor (beta chain). Antigen unknown. Sequenced by immunoSEQ multiplex PCR; TCRdb stores in-frame clones only, minus some. The sample holds over 70,000 clones, around 80% seen once. Germline lookup yields CDR1 SGHAT and CDR2 FQNNGV. The CDR3 has 11 residues. The germline V and J ends were trimmed by 1 base and 7 bases, with 5 bases remaining between them. The data were obtained in a study of T cell responses to AZD1222 COVID-19 vaccine. Study outcomes and limitations: Unmutated regions of variants are reportedly targeted by nearly half of spike-specific TCRs. Baseline antibody screening turned up just 6 or 7 seropositive AZD1222 recipients.

The chain employs TRBV11-2 and TRBJ2-7, with D unclear. The receptor was isolated from an adult who received the MenACWY meningococcal vaccine as a control. The specimen was peripheral blood, collected 28 days after the second dose of the MenACWY control vaccine. This chain's CDR3 is CASSLGLEQYF. CDR3 coding DNA: TGTGCCAGCAGCTTAGGTCTGGAGCAGTACTTC. The full variable domain, with the rest looked up from reference TRBV11-2 and TRBJ2-7, is EAGVAQSPRYKIIEKRQSVAFWCNPISGHATLYWYQQILGQGPKLLIQFQNNGVVDDSQLPKDRFSAERLKGVDSTLKIQPAKLEDSAVYLCASSLGLEQYFGPGTRLTVT.